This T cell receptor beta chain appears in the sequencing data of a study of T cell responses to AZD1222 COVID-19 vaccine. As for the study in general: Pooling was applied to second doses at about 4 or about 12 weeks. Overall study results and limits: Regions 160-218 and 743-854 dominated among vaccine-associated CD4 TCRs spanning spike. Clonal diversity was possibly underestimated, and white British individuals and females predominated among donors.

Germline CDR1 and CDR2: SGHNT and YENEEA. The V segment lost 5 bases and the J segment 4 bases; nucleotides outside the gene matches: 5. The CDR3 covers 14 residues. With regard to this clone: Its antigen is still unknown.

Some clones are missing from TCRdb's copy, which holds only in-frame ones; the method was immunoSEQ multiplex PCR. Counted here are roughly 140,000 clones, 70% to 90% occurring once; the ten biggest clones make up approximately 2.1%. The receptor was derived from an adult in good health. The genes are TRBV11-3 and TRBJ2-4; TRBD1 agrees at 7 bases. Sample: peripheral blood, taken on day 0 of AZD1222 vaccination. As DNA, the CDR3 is TGTGCCAGCAGCCCTGGGACAGCTAAAAACATTCAGTACTTC. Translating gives CASSPGTAKNIQYF.